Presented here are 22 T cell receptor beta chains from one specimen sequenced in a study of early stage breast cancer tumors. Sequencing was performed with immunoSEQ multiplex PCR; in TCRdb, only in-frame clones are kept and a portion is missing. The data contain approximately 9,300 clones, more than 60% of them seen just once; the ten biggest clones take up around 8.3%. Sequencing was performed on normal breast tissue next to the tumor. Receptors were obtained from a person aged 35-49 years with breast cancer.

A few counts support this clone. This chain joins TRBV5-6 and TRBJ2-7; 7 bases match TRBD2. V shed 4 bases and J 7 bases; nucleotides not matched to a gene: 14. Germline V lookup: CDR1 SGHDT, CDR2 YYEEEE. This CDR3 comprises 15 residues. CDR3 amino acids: CASSLDERDPLEQYF. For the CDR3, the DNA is TGTGCCAGCAGCCTGGACGAGCGGGACCCGCTGGAGCAGTACTTC.

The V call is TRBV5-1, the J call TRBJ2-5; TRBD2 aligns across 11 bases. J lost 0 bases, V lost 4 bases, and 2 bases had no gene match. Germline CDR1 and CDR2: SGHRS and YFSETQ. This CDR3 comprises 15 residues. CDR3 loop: CASSPGLADQETQYF. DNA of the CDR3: TGCGCCAGCAGCCCGGGACTAGCGGACCAAGAGACCCAGTACTTC.

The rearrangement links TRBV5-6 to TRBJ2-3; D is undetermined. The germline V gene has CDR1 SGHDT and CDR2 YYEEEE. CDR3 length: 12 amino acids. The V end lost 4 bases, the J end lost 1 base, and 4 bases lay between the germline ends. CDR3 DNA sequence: TGTGCCAGCAGCCGGGGCACAGATACGCAGTATTTT. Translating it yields CASSRGTDTQYF.

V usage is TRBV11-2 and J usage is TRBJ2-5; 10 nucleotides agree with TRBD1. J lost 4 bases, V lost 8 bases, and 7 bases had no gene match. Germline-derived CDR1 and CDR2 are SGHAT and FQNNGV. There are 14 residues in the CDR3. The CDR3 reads CASRRTGGSETQYF. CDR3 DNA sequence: TGTGCCAGCCGAAGGACAGGGGGTTCAGAGACCCAGTACTTC.

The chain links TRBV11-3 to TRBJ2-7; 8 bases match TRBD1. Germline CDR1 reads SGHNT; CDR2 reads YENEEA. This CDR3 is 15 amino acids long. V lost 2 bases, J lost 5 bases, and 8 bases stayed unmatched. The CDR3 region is CASSLSPGGGHEQYF. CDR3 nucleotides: TGTGCCAGCAGCTTATCCCCAGGGGGCGGCCACGAGCAGTACTTC.

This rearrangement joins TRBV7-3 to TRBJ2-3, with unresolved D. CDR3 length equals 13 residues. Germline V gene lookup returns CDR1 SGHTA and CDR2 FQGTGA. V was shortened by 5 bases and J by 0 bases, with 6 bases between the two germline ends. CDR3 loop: CASSQLSTDTQYF. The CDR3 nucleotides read TGTGCCAGCAGCCAGCTTAGCACAGATACGCAGTATTTT.

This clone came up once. The CDR3 nucleotides are TGTGCCAGCAGTTCTAGACAGGGGTGGGTGGGCACAGATACGCAGTATTTT. Its protein product is CASSSRQGWVGTDTQYF. The V gene is TRBV2, the J gene TRBJ2-3; TRBD1 agrees at 8 bases. V lost 5 bases and J lost 1; bases outside the gene matches: 11. Germline V gives CDR1 SNHLY, CDR2 FYNNEI. This CDR3 is built from 17 residues.

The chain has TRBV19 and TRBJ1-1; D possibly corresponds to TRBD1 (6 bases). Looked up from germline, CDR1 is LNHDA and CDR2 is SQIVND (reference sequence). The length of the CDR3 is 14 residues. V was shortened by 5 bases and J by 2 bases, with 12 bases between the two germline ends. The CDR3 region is CASSQTGFNTEAFF. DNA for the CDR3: TGTGCCAGTAGTCAAACAGGGTTTAACACTGAAGCTTTCTTT.

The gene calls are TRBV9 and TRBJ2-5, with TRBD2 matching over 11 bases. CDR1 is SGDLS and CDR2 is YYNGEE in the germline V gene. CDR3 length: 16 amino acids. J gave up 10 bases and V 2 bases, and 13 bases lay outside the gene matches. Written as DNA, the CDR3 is TGTGCCAGCAGCGTTGGCGGACTAGCGGGCGGTCAGATCCAGTACTTC. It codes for CASSVGGLAGGQIQYF.

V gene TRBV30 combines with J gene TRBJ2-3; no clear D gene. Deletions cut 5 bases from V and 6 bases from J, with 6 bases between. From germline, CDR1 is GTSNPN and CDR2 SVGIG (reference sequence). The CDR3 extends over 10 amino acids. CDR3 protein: CAWGRDTQYF. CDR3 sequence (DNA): TGTGCCTGGGGGCGTGATACGCAGTATTTT.

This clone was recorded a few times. Here the CDR3 DNA reads TGCGCCAGCAGCACGGGACTAGCGGGAGTCCAAGAGACCCAGTACTTC. As protein: CASSTGLAGVQETQYF. The rearrangement links TRBV5-1 to TRBJ2-5, with 14 bases fitting TRBD2. CDR3 length: 16 residues. Trimming at V came to 4 bases and at J to 1 base, leaving 3 bases not matched to a gene. Germline V gives CDR1 SGHRS, CDR2 YFSETQ.

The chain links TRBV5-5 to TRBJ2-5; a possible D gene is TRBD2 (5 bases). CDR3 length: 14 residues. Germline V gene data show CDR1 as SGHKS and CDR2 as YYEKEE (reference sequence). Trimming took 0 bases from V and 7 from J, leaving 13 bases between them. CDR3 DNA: TGTGCCAGCAGCTTGGCTCCCGTGGCGGGGACCCAGTACTTC. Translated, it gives CASSLAPVAGTQYF.

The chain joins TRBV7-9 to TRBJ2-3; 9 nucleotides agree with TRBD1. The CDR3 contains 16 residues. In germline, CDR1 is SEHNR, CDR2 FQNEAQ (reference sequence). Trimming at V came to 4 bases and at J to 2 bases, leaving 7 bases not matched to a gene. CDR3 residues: CASSSLQGAPTDTQYF. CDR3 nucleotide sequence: TGTGCCAGCAGCTCGTTACAGGGGGCCCCCACAGATACGCAGTATTTT.

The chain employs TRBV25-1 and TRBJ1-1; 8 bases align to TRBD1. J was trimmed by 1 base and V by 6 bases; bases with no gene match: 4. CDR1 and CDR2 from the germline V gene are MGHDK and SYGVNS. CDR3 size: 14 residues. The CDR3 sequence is CASRRQGKNTEAFF. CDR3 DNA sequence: TGTGCCAGCAGAAGACAGGGGAAGAACACTGAAGCTTTCTTT.

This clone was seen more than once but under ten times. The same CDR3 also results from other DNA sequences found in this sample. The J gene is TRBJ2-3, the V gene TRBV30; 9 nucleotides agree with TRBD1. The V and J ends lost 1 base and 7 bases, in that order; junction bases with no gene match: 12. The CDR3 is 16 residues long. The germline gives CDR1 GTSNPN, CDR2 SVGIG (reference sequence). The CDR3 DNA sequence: TGTGCCTGGAGTGCCCCCGGGGGACAGGGACGAAATACGCAGTATTTT. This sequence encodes CAWSAPGGQGRNTQYF.

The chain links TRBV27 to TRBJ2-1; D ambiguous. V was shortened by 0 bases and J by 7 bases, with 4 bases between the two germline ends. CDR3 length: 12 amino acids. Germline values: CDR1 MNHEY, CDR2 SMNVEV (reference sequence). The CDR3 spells CASSLSGNEQFF. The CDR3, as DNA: TGTGCCAGCAGTTTATCTGGAAATGAGCAGTTCTTC.

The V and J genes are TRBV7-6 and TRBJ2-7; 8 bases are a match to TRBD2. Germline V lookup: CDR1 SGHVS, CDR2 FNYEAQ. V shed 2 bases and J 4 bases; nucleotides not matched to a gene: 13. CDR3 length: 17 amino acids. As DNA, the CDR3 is TGTGCCAGCAGCTTATCACCCCTCGAAAGCGGGAGATACGAGCAGTACTTC. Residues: CASSLSPLESGRYEQYF. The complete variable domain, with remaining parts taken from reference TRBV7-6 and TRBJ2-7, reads GAGVSQSPRYKVTKRGQDVALRCDPISGHVSLYWYRQALGQGPEFLTYFNYEAQQDKSGLPNDRFSAERPEGSISTLTIQRTEQRDSAMYRCASSLSPLESGRYEQYFGPGTRLTVT.

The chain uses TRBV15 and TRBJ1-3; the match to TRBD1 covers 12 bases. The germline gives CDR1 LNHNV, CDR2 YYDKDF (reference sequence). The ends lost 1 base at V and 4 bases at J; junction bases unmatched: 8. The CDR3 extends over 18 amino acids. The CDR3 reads CATSRALGQGAYGNTIYF. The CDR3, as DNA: TGTGCCACCAGCAGAGCTCTGGGACAGGGGGCATACGGAAACACCATATATTTT.

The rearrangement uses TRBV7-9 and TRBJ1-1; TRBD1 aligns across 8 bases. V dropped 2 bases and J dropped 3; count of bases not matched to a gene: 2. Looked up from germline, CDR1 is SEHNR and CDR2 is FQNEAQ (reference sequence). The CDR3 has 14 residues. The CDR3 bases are TGTGCCAGCAGCTTATCAGGGGGCCACACTGAAGCTTTCTTT. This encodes CASSLSGGHTEAFF.

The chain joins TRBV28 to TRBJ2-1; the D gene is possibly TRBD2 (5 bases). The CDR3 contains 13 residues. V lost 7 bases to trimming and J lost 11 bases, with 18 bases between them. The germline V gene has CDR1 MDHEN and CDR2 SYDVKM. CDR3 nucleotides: TGTGCCAGCAACCCCGAAGTTCGGGATAAGCAGTTCTTC. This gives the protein CASNPEVRDKQFF.

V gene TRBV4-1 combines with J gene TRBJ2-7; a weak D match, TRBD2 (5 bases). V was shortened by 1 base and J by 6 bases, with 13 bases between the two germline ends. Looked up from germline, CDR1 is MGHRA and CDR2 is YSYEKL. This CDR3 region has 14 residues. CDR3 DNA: TGCGCCAGCAGCCAAGTGGGAGACCCCTTCGAGCAGTACTTC. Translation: CASSQVGDPFEQYF.

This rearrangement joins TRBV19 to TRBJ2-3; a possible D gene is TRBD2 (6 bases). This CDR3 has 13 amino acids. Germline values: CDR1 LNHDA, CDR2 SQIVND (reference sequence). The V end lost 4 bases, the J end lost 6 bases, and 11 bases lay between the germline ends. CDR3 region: CASSKRAGDTQYF. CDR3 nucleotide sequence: TGTGCCAGTAGTAAGCGGGCGGGGGATACGCAGTATTTT.